A selection of T cell receptor beta chains follows, all from one sample in a study of T cells in Graves' hyperthyroidism and ophthalmopathy. Each CDR3 protein is one row after TCRdb ran MiXCR on the multiplex PCR reads. The sample lists some 320,000 distinct CDR3 sequences, 12% to 15% occurring once. The sample comprised blood. The receptors were gathered from a woman aged 40 to 50 with Graves' ophthalmopathy. The CDR3 runs from the conserved cysteine through the conserved F or W. A D gene is named only where the DNA matches it firmly. Not every row has a clone size; where given, it reads once, few, many or a size class.

.,TRBJ2-7,TRBV29-1,many,CSVVGQTYEQYF,TGCAGCGTTGTGGGTCAGACTTACGAGCAGTACTTC
.,TRBJ2-2,TRBV15,.,CATSREIILPNTGELFF,TGTGCCACCAGCAGAGAAATTATTTTACCGAACACCGGGGAGCTGTTTTTT
TRBD1,TRBJ2-5,TRBV6-1,.,CASRTTGERQETQYF,TGTGCCAGCAGGACCACAGGGGAGAGGCAAGAGACCCAGTACTTC
TRBD2,TRBJ2-7,TRBV6-1,few,CASSGLAGGSPYEQYF,TGTGCCAGCAGTGGACTAGCGGGGGGTTCCCCCTACGAGCAGTACTTC
.,TRBJ2-3,TRBV14,few,CASSRRLAADTQYF,TGTGCCAGCAGCCGGAGGCTAGCCGCAGATACGCAGTATTTT
.,TRBJ1-5,TRBV6-2/TRBV6-3,many,CASTPMGGGQPQHF,TGTGCCAGCACCCCAATGGGGGGCGGCCAGCCCCAGCATTTT
.,TRBJ2-7,TRBV20-1,many,CSARDRAKYYEQYF,TGCAGTGCTAGAGACCGGGCCAAATACTACGAGCAGTACTTC
.,TRBJ1-1,TRBV20-1,many,CSASSVGGADTEAFF,TGCAGTGCCAGTAGTGTGGGGGGCGCGGACACTGAAGCTTTCTTT
.,TRBJ1-1,TRBV24-1,.,CATARGVNTEAFF,TGTGCCACCGCCCGGGGAGTGAACACTGAAGCTTTCTTT
TRBD1,TRBJ1-2,TRBV2,many,CASSRTGQNYGYTF,TGTGCCAGCAGTCGGACAGGTCAAAACTATGGCTACACCTTC
.,TRBJ2-5,TRBV5-5,many,CASSVDPASQETQYF,TGTGCCAGCAGCGTGGACCCTGCCAGCCAAGAGACCCAGTACTTC
TRBD1,TRBJ1-1,TRBV6-1,.,CASRLGTEKSEAFF,TGTGCCAGCAGACTCGGGACAGAAAAGTCTGAAGCTTTCTTT
TRBD1,TRBJ2-3,TRBV10-3,many,CAITRGQGGTGPDTQYF,TGTGCCATCACCCGGGGACAGGGCGGAACGGGACCAGATACGCAGTATTTT
TRBD2,TRBJ2-1,TRBV15,many,CATSSSTSGLSYNEQFF,TGTGCCACCAGCAGTTCTACTAGCGGCCTCTCCTACAATGAGCAGTTCTTC
.,TRBJ2-2,TRBV10-3,.,CAISESQGNTGELFF,TGTGCCATCAGTGAGTCCCAGGGGAACACCGGGGAGCTGTTTTTT
TRBD1,TRBJ1-2,TRBV15,few,CATSRDRGQTLGKGGYTF,TGTGCCACCAGCAGAGATAGGGGACAGACCCTTGGAAAGGGTGGCTACACCTTC
.,TRBJ2-3,TRBV25-1,many,CASSELGGGQDTQYF,TGTGCCAGCAGTGAATTGGGGGGGGGGCAAGATACGCAGTATTTT
TRBD1,TRBJ2-1,TRBV10-3,few,CAISEPNRDRGRYEQFF,TGTGCCATCAGTGAGCCAAACCGGGACAGGGGAAGGTATGAGCAGTTCTTC
.,TRBJ2-7,TRBV2,many,CASSRDRTYEQYF,TGTGCCAGCAGCCGGGACCGAACTTACGAGCAGTACTTC
.,TRBJ2-1,TRBV12-3/TRBV12-4,.,CASSFGRTEQFF,TGTGCCAGCAGTTTTGGGAGGACGGAGCAGTTCTTC
.,TRBJ2-2,TRBV2,many,CASRPGRGATGELFF,TGTGCCAGCAGACCGGGACGGGGTGCCACCGGGGAGCTGTTTTTT
.,TRBJ1-2,TRBV6-1,few,CASSYSSLGKSYTF,TGTGCCAGCAGTTATTCATCATTAGGCAAAAGCTACACCTTC
.,TRBJ1-5,TRBV2,.,CASSEASLNPGGRGRHQPQHF,TGTGCCAGCAGTGAAGCATCACTCAATCCAGGAGGAAGGGGGAGGCATCAGCCCCAGCATTTT
TRBD1,TRBJ2-7,TRBV12-3/TRBV12-4,many,CASSLHGAGTASYEQYF,TGTGCCAGCAGTTTACACGGAGCCGGGACAGCGTCCTACGAGCAGTACTTC
.,TRBJ2-5,TRBV25-1,many,CASSGKDSFVETQYF,TGTGCCAGCAGTGGGAAGGACAGCTTTGTGGAGACCCAGTACTTC
TRBD2,TRBJ2-7,TRBV7-9,few,CASRGSWRGGLDEQYF,TGTGCCAGCAGAGGGAGTTGGCGGGGGGGCTTGGACGAGCAGTACTTC
TRBD1,TRBJ2-1,TRBV11-1,few,CASSFGTGANNEQFF,TGTGCCAGCAGCTTCGGGACAGGGGCGAACAATGAGCAGTTCTTC
.,TRBJ2-2,TRBV12-3/TRBV12-4,many,CASSWAGISGELFF,TGTGCCAGCAGTTGGGCAGGGATCTCCGGGGAGCTGTTTTTT
TRBD1,TRBJ1-2,TRBV6-2/TRBV6-3,many,CASSSDRENYGYTF,TGTGCCAGCAGCTCCGACAGGGAGAACTATGGCTACACCTTC
.,TRBJ1-5,TRBV20-1,many,CSASALLGQPQHF,TGCAGTGCTTCGGCCCTCCTCGGGCAGCCCCAGCATTTT
.,TRBJ1-2,TRBV6-1,many,CASWVGLGLHGYTF,TGTGCCAGTTGGGTTGGGTTGGGGTTGCATGGCTACACCTTC
.,TRBJ1-6,TRBV6-1,many,CASSRVDSPLHF,TGTGCCAGCAGCAGGGTTGATTCACCCCTCCACTTT
TRBD2,TRBJ2-3,TRBV28,many,CANPSSGGESVTDTQYF,TGTGCCAACCCATCTAGCGGGGGGGAATCTGTGACAGATACGCAGTATTTT
TRBD1,TRBJ1-2,TRBV6-1,many,CASSEGGTGSFGYTF,TGTGCCAGCAGTGAAGGAGGGACAGGGAGTTTTGGCTACACCTTC
TRBD1,TRBJ2-5,TRBV5-4,.,CASSSGQGRIQETQYF,TGTGCCAGCAGCTCCGGACAGGGGAGGATCCAAGAGACCCAGTACTTC
.,TRBJ1-5,TRBV15,.,CATSRGLRGVEPQHF,TGTGCCACCAGCAGAGGCCTCAGGGGAGTGGAGCCCCAGCATTTT
.,TRBJ2-2,TRBV2,many,CASTGVAGELFF,TGTGCCAGCACAGGGGTGGCCGGGGAGCTGTTTTTT
.,TRBJ1-2,TRBV30,.,CAWKGGTYGYTF,TGTGCCTGGAAGGGCGGAACCTATGGCTACACCTTC
.,TRBJ1-1,TRBV10-3,.,CAISEPGHPNTEAFF,TGTGCCATCAGTGAGCCGGGACACCCGAACACTGAAGCTTTCTTT
TRBD2,TRBJ2-6,TRBV6-6,many,CASSYFDASGGFSGANVLTF,TGTGCCAGCAGTTACTTCGACGCTAGCGGGGGCTTCTCTGGGGCCAACGTCCTGACTTTC
.,TRBJ2-1,TRBV20-1,few,CSARDPRLDSYNEQFF,TGCAGTGCTAGAGACCCCCGACTAGACTCCTACAATGAGCAGTTCTTC
.,TRBJ1-5,TRBV11-2,few,CASSLGGFSNQPQHF,TGTGCCAGCAGCTTAGGGGGGTTTAGCAATCAGCCCCAGCATTTT
TRBD1,TRBJ1-5,TRBV27,few,CASSSTDRGLNQPQHF,TGTGCCAGCAGTTCCACGGACAGGGGGCTCAATCAGCCCCAGCATTTT
TRBD2,TRBJ2-3,TRBV7-8,few,CASSHTGLAGSDTQYF,TGTGCCAGCAGCCATACCGGACTAGCGGGATCGGATACGCAGTATTTT
TRBD1,TRBJ1-2,TRBV10-3,.,CATWDSYGYTF,TGTGCCACCTGGGACAGCTATGGCTACACCTTC
.,TRBJ1-1,TRBV6-1,.,CASSPPASEAFF,TGTGCCAGCAGCCCTCCCGCATCTGAAGCTTTCTTT
.,TRBJ2-7,TRBV25-1,few,CASSGRTEQYF,TGTGCCAGCAGTGGCCGTACCGAGCAGTACTTC
.,TRBJ1-1,TRBV28,.,CASSTYEGYRRTEAFF,TGTGCCAGCAGTACATACGAGGGGTATCGAAGAACTGAAGCTTTCTTT
.,TRBJ1-2,TRBV5-1,few,CASSLMGLEGYTF,TGCGCCAGCAGCTTGATGGGCCTGGAAGGCTACACCTTC
.,TRBJ2-1,TRBV5-4,few,CASSLGSSGPSYNEQFF,TGTGCCAGCAGCCTGGGGTCCAGCGGCCCCTCCTACAATGAGCAGTTCTTC
.,TRBJ1-2,TRBV3-1,many,CASSQAQALSGYTF,TGTGCCAGCAGCCAAGCGCAGGCCCTCTCCGGCTACACCTTC